The 20 T cell receptor beta chains presented below share a single source sample, sequenced in a study of CD8 T cells in Susac syndrome. The RNA, about 0.45 to 1 ug, was put through reverse transcription using random hexamers. TCRdb independently ran MiXCR on the immunoSEQ multiplex PCR reads; one entry per CDR3 protein. Counted here are 150,000 to 200,000 distinct CDR3 sequences, under 95% occurring once; the ten biggest clones make up about 0.1%. Input material: CD4+ T cells from PBMCs. These receptor sequences come from a human donor in good health.

The genes are TRBV18 and TRBJ2-1, with a possible D match to TRBD2 (7 bases). Germline V gives CDR1 KGHSH, CDR2 LQKENI. The CDR3 contains 15 residues. Trimming removed 0 bases from V and 7 bases from J, with 13 bases in between. As DNA, the CDR3 is TGTGCCAGCTCACCACCCTCCGGGGGGCGGAATGAGCAGTTCTTC. It specifies CASSPPSGGRNEQFF.

This chain uses TRBV2 with TRBJ1-4, with a weak D call TRBD1 (5 bases). Germline V lookup: CDR1 SNHLY, CDR2 FYNNEI. The CDR3 is 12 amino acids. The V and J ends lost 10 bases and 10 bases respectively, with 16 bases between them. CDR3 DNA: TGTGCCATGGGGGAGGCCGGTAGAAAACTGTTTTTT. Encoded protein: CAMGEAGRKLFF. The full variable domain, completed using reference TRBV2 and TRBJ1-4, is EPEVTQTPSHQVTQMGQEVILRCVPISNHLYFYWYRQILGQKVEFLVSFYNNEISEKSEIFDDQFSVERPDGSNFTLKIRSTKLEDSAMYFCAMGEAGRKLFFGSGTQLSVL.

The V and J genes are TRBV2 and TRBJ2-7; the D is unclear. Per the germline V gene, CDR1 is SNHLY and CDR2 is FYNNEI. The CDR3 contains 15 residues. Deletions cut 3 bases from V and 2 bases from J, with 14 bases between. CDR3 amino acids: CASSERSSYTYEQYV. In nucleotides, the CDR3 is TGTGCCAGCAGTGAGCGGAGTAGCTACACCTACGAGCAGTACGTC.

The gene calls are TRBV14 and TRBJ1-3; tentatively, D is TRBD1 (5 bases). CDR3 length: 17 amino acids. CDR1 and CDR2 from the germline V gene are SGHDN and FVKESK. The V gene lost 3 bases and the J gene lost 0 bases, with 15 bases spanning the gap. Here the CDR3 DNA reads TGTGCCAGCAGCCAGGCCGGGACCGAGAACTCTGGAAACACCATATATTTT. It specifies CASSQAGTENSGNTIYF.

The chain employs TRBV7-2 and TRBJ2-5, with 9 bases that match TRBD2. Germline CDR1 SGHTA, CDR2 FQGNSA. V was pared by 1 base and J by 9 bases, with 12 bases of the junction left unmatched. This CDR3 contains 16 residues. CDR3 nucleotides: TGTGCCAGCAGCTTAGGGGGTCTAGCGGGATACAAGGCCCAGTACTTC. It specifies CASSLGGLAGYKAQYF. Full variable domain (missing parts from reference TRBV7-2 and TRBJ2-5): GAGVSQSPSNKVTEKGKDVELRCDPISGHTALYWYRQSLGQGLEFLIYFQGNSAPDKSGLPSDRFSAERTGGSVSTLTIQRTQQEDSAVYLCASSLGGLAGYKAQYFGPGTRLLVL.

The gene calls are TRBV29-1 and TRBJ2-2; D could derive from TRBD1 or TRBD2 (6 bases each). The CDR3 has 17 amino acids. Germline CDR1 SQVTM, CDR2 ANQGSEA. Trimming took 4 bases from V and 3 from J, leaving 21 bases between them. CDR3 residues: CSVAEGWGALDTGELFF. As DNA, the CDR3 is TGCAGCGTTGCCGAAGGGTGGGGGGCTCTGGACACCGGGGAGCTGTTTTTT.

The chain has TRBV7-2 and TRBJ1-2; the D gene is possibly TRBD1 (5 bases). This CDR3 spans 15 amino acids. The germline gives CDR1 SGHTA, CDR2 FQGNSA. Trimming shortened V by 5 bases and J by 2 bases, and 15 bases separated the two germline ends. CDR3 loop: CASSPGGAGNYGYTF. The CDR3 DNA is TGTGCCAGCAGCCCCGGGGGAGCGGGGAACTATGGCTACACCTTC.

The genes are TRBV10-3 and TRBJ1-5; 9 bases align to TRBD1. Germline trimming cut 1 base from V and 5 bases from J; bases unmatched to any gene: 3. Germline values: CDR1 ENHRY, CDR2 SYGVKD. This CDR3 is built from 15 residues. DNA of the CDR3: TGTGCCATCAGTGAGTACGGGACAGGGTATCAGCCCCAGCATTTT. It is translated as CAISEYGTGYQPQHF.

The rearrangement links TRBV3-1 to TRBJ1-1; possible D gene TRBD1, 5 bases. The CDR3 consists of 14 residues. V was clipped by 4 bases and J by 6 bases, with 15 bases between them. Germline V gene data show CDR1 as LGHDT and CDR2 as YNNKEL (reference sequence). The CDR3 loop is CASSPPGQRAEAFF. The DNA for the CDR3 is TGTGCCAGCAGCCCGCCGGGGCAGAGGGCTGAAGCTTTCTTT.

The J gene is TRBJ1-2, the V gene TRBV5-1, with D maybe TRBD1 (5 bases). CDR1 SGHRS and CDR2 YFSETQ come from the germline V gene. CDR3 length: 13 residues. The V and J ends lost 4 bases and 6 bases respectively, with 13 bases between them. The CDR3 sequence is CASSPGRVNGYTF. The CDR3 DNA sequence: TGCGCCAGCAGCCCGGGGCGGGTGAATGGCTACACCTTC.

The gene calls are TRBV5-1 and TRBJ1-1; TRBD1 is a possible D gene (6 bases). This CDR3 region has 14 residues. Trimming left V 2 bases short and J 7 bases short, with 15 bases between. CDR1 and CDR2 from the germline V gene are SGHRS and YFSETQ. The CDR3 here is CASSLGQGQGEAFF. CDR3 DNA sequence: TGCGCCAGCAGCTTAGGGCAGGGGCAGGGTGAAGCTTTCTTT.

The chain couples TRBV12-3 or TRBV12-4 to TRBJ1-6; TRBD1 matches 7 bases. This CDR3 contains 13 residues. V was clipped by 7 bases and J by 7 bases; unmatched bases: 4. CDR3 protein: CASTPTGNSPLHF. For the CDR3, the DNA is TGTGCCAGCACCCCGACAGGGAATTCACCCCTCCACTTT.

The count of this clonotype is one. The V and J genes are TRBV4-2 and TRBJ1-1; D is uncertain. V was clipped by 0 bases and J by 6 bases, with 17 bases between them. The CDR3 covers 16 residues. Germline values: CDR1 LGHNA, CDR2 YNFKEQ. The CDR3 coding sequence is TGTGCCAGCAGCCAAGATCAGTGGACTTCGTGGGCTGAAGCTTTCTTT. Its protein is CASSQDQWTSWAEAFF.

The chain joins TRBV18 to TRBJ2-7; D possibly uses TRBD1 or TRBD2 (6 bases each). Germline values: CDR1 KGHSH, CDR2 LQKENI. The CDR3 contains 13 residues. Trimming pared 2 bases from V and 4 bases from J, leaving 9 bases between. The DNA of the CDR3 is TGTGCCAGCTCACCATTAGGGGGGTACGAGCAGTACGTC. Protein sequence: CASSPLGGYEQYV.

The chain couples TRBV28 to TRBJ1-4; TRBD1 matches at 7 bases. Germline V gene data show CDR1 as MDHEN and CDR2 as SYDVKM. The CDR3 consists of 15 residues. Trimming at V came to 5 bases and at J to 8 bases, leaving 11 bases not matched to a gene. CDR3 sequence: CASSVPTGAGEKLFF. In DNA form, the CDR3 reads TGTGCCAGCAGTGTACCCACAGGGGCTGGGGAAAAACTGTTTTTT.

J is TRBJ2-3 and V is TRBV7-2; perhaps TRBD1 as D (5 bases). V lost 2 bases and J lost 3, with 12 bases in between. Germline V CDR1 and CDR2: SGHTA, FQGNSA. CDR3 length equals 15 residues. In DNA form, the CDR3 reads TGTGCCAGCAGCTTAATTAGGGGTTGGACAGATACGCAGTATTTT. Translation gives CASSLIRGWTDTQYF.

The count of this clonotype is one. J is TRBJ2-7 and V is TRBV6-5, with D possibly being TRBD1 (6 bases). V gave up 6 bases and J gave up 2 bases, with 17 bases separating them. The CDR3 runs 15 residues. CDR1 is MNHEY, CDR2 SVGAGI, per germline. CDR3 in amino acids: CASRVKTGHTYEQYV. CDR3 nucleotide sequence: TGTGCCAGCAGGGTCAAGACGGGACACACCTACGAGCAGTACGTC.

The gene calls are TRBV7-2 and TRBJ1-6; D possibly corresponds to TRBD1 (5 bases). This CDR3 contains 12 residues. V was pared by 5 bases and J by 14 bases, with 13 bases between. CDR1 is SGHTA and CDR2 is FQGNSA in the germline V gene. The CDR3 is CASSHAEGSLHF. CDR3 in DNA: TGTGCCAGCAGCCACGCCGAGGGGTCCCTCCACTTT.

This sequence joins TRBV27 and TRBJ2-2, with no clear D. The CDR3 consists of 14 residues. The germline V gene encodes CDR1 MNHEY and CDR2 SMNVEV (reference sequence). Trimming stripped 6 bases from V and 1 base from J, with 9 bases between. The CDR3 sequence is CASRVGGNTGELFF. The CDR3 DNA reads TGTGCCAGCAGAGTGGGCGGGAACACCGGGGAGCTGTTTTTT.

V usage is TRBV7-2 and J usage is TRBJ2-1; 7 bases map to TRBD2. The CDR3 has 15 residues. V shed 3 bases and J 3 bases; nucleotides not matched to a gene: 5. CDR1 is SGHTA, CDR2 FQGNSA, per germline. The CDR3 spells CASSLGSGYYNEQFF. CDR3 in DNA: TGTGCCAGCAGCTTGGGTAGCGGGTACTACAATGAGCAGTTCTTC.